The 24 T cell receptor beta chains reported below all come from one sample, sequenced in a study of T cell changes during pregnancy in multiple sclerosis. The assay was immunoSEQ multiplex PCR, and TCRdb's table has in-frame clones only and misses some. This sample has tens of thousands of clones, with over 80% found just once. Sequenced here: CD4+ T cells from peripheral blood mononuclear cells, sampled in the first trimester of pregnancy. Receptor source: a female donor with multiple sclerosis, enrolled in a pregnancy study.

Here the CDR3 reads CASSLKQGENSGANVLTF. CDR3 sequence (DNA): TGTGCCAGCAGCTTAAAACAGGGAGAGAACTCTGGGGCCAACGTCCTGACTTTC. The V gene is TRBV7-3, the J gene TRBJ2-6, with D perhaps matching TRBD1 (6 bases). This CDR3 region has 18 residues. V was pared by 1 base and J by 0 bases, with 13 bases between. CDR1 SGHTA and CDR2 FQGTGA come from the germline V gene.

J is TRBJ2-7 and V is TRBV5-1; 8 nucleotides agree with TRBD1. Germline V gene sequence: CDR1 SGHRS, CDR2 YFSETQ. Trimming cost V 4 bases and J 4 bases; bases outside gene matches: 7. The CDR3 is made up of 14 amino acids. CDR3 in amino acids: CASSGDRGLYEQYF. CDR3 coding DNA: TGCGCCAGCAGCGGCGACAGGGGATTGTACGAGCAGTACTTC.

The chain's CDR3 is CASSLERQTLDSNQPQHF. The CDR3 bases are TGTGCCAGCAGCTTAGAACGACAGACTTTAGATAGCAATCAGCCCCAGCATTTT. The J gene is TRBJ1-5, the V gene TRBV7-8, with a weak D call TRBD1 (5 bases). Germline V lookup: CDR1 SGHVS, CDR2 FQNEAQ. V lost 1 base and J lost 0, with 16 bases in between. The CDR3 has 18 residues. Combining the CDR3 with reference TRBV7-8 and TRBJ1-5 gives the whole variable domain GAGVSQSPRYKVAKRGQDVALRCDPISGHVSLFWYQQALGQGPEFLTYFQNEAQLDKSGLPSDRFFAERPEGSVSTLKIQRTQQEDSAVYLCASSLERQTLDSNQPQHFGDGTRLSIL.

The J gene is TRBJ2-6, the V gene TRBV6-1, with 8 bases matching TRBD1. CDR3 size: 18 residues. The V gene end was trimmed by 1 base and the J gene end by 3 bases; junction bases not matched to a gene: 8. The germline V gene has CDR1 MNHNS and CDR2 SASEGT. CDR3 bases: TGTGCCAGCAGTGAAGGGGTCAGGGGGCTACTTGGGGCCAACGTCCTGACTTTC. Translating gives CASSEGVRGLLGANVLTF.

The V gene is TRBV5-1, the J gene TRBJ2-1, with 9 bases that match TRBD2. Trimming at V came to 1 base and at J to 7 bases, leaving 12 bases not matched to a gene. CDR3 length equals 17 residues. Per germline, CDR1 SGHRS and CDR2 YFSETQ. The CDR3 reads CASSLNGVAGGQNEQFF. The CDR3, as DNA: TGCGCCAGCAGCTTGAACGGAGTTGCGGGAGGGCAGAATGAGCAGTTCTTC.

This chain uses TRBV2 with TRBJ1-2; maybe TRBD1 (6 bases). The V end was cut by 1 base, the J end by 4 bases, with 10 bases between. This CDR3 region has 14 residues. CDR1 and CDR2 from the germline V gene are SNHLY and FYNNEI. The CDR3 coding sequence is TGTGCCAGCAGTGAAGAGGCGGGGGCCTATGGCTACACCTTC. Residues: CASSEEAGAYGYTF. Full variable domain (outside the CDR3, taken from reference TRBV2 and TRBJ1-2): EPEVTQTPSHQVTQMGQEVILRCVPISNHLYFYWYRQILGQKVEFLVSFYNNEISEKSEIFDDQFSVERPDGSNFTLKIRSTKLEDSAMYFCASSEEAGAYGYTFGSGTRLTVV.

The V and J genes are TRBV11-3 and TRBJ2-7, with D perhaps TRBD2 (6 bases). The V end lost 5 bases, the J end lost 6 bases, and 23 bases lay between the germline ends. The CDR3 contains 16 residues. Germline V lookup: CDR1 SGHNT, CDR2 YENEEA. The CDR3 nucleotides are TGTGCCAGCAGCGCCCATGGTAGCGGCCTGAATATCGAGCAGTACTTC. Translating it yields CASSAHGSGLNIEQYF.

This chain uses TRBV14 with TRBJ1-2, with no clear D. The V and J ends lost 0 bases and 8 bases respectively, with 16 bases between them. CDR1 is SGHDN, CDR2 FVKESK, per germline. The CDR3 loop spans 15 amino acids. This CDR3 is CASSQDRRLAGGYTF. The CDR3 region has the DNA TGTGCCAGCAGCCAAGATCGTCGGTTGGCCGGGGGCTACACCTTC.

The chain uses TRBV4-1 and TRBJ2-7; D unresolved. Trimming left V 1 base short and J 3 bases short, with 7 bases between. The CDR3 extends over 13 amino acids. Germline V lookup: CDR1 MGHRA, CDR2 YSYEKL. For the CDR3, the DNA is TGCGCCAGCAGCCAAGGACTCCTCTACGAGCAGTACTTC. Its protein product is CASSQGLLYEQYF.

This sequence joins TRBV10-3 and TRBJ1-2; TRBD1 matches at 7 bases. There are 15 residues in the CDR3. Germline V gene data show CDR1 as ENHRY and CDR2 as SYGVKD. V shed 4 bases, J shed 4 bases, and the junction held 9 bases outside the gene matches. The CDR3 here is CAISAEGQRVYGYTF. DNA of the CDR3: TGTGCCATCAGTGCAGAGGGACAGCGAGTCTATGGCTACACCTTC.

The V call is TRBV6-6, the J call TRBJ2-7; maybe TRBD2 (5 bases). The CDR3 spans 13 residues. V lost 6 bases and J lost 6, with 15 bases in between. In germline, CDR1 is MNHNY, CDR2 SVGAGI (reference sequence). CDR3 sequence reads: CASSPPVGSEQYF. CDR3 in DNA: TGTGCCAGCAGCCCCCCGGTGGGGAGCGAGCAGTACTTC.

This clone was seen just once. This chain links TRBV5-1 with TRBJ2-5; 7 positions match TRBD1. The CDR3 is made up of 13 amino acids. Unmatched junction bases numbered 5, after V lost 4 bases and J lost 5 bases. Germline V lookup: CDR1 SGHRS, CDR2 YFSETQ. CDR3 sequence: CASSEGARETQYF. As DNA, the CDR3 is TGCGCCAGCAGCGAGGGGGCCAGGGAGACCCAGTACTTC.

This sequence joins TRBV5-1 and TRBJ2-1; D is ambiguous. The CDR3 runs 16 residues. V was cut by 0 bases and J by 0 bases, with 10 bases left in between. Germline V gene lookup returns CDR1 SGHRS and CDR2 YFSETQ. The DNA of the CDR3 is TGCGCCAGCAGCTTGGGTCTACCCCGCTCCTACAATGAGCAGTTCTTC. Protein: CASSLGLPRSYNEQFF.

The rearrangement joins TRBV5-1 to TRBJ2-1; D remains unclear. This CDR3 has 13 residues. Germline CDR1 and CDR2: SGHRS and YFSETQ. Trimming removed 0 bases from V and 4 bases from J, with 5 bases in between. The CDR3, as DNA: TGCGCCAGCAGCTTGGCCGTTTACAATGAGCAGTTCTTC. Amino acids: CASSLAVYNEQFF.

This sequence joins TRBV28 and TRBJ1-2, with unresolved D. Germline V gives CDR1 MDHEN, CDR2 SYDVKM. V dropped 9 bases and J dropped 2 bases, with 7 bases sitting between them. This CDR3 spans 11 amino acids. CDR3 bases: TGTGCCAGTAGAGGGAACTATGGCTACACCTTC. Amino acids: CASRGNYGYTF.

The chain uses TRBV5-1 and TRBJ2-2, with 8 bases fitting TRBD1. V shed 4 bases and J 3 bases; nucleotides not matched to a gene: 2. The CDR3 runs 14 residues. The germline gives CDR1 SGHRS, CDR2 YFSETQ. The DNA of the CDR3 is TGCGCCAGCAGCGGGGGACAGGACACCGGGGAGCTGTTTTTT. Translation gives CASSGGQDTGELFF.

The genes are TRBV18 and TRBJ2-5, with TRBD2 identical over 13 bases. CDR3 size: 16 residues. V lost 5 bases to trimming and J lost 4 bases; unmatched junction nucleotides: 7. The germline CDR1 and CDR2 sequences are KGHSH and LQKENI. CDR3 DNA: TGTGCCAGCTCATCCGGACTAGCGGGAGTCGGAGAGACCCAGTACTTC. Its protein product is CASSSGLAGVGETQYF.

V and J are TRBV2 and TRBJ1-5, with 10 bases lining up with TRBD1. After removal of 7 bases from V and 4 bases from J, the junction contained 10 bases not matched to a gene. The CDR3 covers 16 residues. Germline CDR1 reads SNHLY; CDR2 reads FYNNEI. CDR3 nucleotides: TGTGCCAGCAATCTTCGGGGACAGGGGATTAATCAGCCCCAGCATTTT. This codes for CASNLRGQGINQPQHF.

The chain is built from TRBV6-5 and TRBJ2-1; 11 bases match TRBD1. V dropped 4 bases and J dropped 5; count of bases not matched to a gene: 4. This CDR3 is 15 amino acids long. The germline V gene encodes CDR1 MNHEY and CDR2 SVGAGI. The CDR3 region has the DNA TGTGCCAGCAGTTTATCGGGACAGGGGGACAATGAGCAGTTCTTC. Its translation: CASSLSGQGDNEQFF.

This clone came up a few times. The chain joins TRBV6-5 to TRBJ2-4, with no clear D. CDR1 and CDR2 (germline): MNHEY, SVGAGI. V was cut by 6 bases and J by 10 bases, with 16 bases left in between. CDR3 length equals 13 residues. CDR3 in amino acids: CASSRSPDGIQYF. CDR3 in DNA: TGTGCCAGCAGCCGCTCCCCCGACGGGATTCAGTACTTC.

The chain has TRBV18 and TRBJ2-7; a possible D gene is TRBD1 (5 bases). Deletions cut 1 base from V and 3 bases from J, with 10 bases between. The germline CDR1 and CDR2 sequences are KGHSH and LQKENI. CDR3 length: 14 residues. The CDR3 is CASSPLGQGYEQYF. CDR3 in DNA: TGTGCCAGCTCACCACTTGGGCAGGGCTACGAGCAGTACTTC.

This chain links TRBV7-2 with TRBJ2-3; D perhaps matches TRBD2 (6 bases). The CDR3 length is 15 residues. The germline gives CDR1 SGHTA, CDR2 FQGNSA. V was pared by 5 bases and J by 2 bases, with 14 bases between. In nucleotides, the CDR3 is TGTGCCAGCAGCCCCCGCGGGACCCCCACAGATACGCAGTATTTT. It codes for CASSPRGTPTDTQYF.

The CDR3 DNA reads TGCGCCAGCAGCCAAGACACGGGACAGGGGGATGGCTACACCTTC. This sequence encodes CASSQDTGQGDGYTF. This chain links TRBV4-3 with TRBJ1-2; 11 positions match TRBD1. Per germline, CDR1 LGHNA and CDR2 YSLEER. V was pared by 0 bases and J by 6 bases, with 3 bases of the junction left unmatched. The CDR3 sequence is 15 residues long.

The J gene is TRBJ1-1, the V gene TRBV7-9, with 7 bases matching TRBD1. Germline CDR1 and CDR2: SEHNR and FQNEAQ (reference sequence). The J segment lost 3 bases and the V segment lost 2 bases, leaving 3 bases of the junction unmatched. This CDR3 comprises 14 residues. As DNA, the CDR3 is TGTGCCAGCAGCTTAACAGGGGAGTACACTGAAGCTTTCTTT. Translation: CASSLTGEYTEAFF.